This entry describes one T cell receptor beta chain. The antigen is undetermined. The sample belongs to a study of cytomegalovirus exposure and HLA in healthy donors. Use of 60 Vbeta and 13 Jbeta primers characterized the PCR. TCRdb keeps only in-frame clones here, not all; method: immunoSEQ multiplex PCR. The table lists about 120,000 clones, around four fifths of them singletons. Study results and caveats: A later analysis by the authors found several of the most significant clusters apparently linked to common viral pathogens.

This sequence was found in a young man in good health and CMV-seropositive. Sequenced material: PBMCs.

The CDR3 bases are TGTGCCAGTCGGTCCGGGATTGCCTACAATGAGCAGTTCTTC. This encodes CASRSGIAYNEQFF. The rearrangement links TRBV19 to TRBJ2-1; tentative D call: TRBD2 (5 bases). CDR1 and CDR2 (germline): LNHDA, SQIVND (reference sequence). Between the trimmed V and J ends, which lost 8 bases and 2 bases, there was a span of 13 bases. This CDR3 spans 14 amino acids. The full variable domain, with the rest looked up from reference TRBV19 and TRBJ2-1, is DGGITQSPKYLFRKEGQNVTLSCEQNLNHDAMYWYRQDPGQGLRLIYYSQIVNDFQKGDIAEGYSVSREKKESFPLTVTSAQKNPTAFYLCASRSGIAYNEQFFGPGTRLTVL.